This T cell receptor (beta chain) was retrieved from a study of blood T cell repertoires in COVID-19. As for the study in general: T cells, B-cell-depleted T cells, or PBMCs provided the cDNA or gDNA that served as material.

In the study's own analysis: Using reference gene primer amplification, nucleated cell counts were estimated. Only in-frame clones appear in the TCRdb table, and some are missing; sequencing was by immunoSEQ multiplex PCR. V and J calls and clone size are those listed in that table; D and trimming were worked out from the DNA. The table records 25,000 to 30,000 clones, about 84% of them present only once. CDR1 is KGHDR and CDR2 is SFDVKD in the germline V gene. V gave up 0 bases and J gave up 0 bases, with 10 bases separating them. CDR3 length: 16 residues. Sequenced sample: peripheral blood. The J gene is TRBJ2-5, the V gene TRBV24-1; D remains unclear. The clonotype originates from a man between 45 and 60 years old with active or convalescent COVID-19. The CDR3 protein is CATSDLGAGYQETQYF. CDR3 nucleotides: TGTGCCACCAGTGATTTGGGTGCAGGTTACCAAGAGACCCAGTACTTC.